Detailed here is one T cell receptor beta chain. This record comes from a study of regulatory T cells in long-lasting Graves disease. Trimming left V 4 bases short and J 0 bases short, with 9 bases between. The CDR3 loop spans 14 amino acids. CDR1 SQVTM and CDR2 ANQGSEA come from the germline V gene. The time point was: newly diagnosed GD, antithyroid drugs for less than 3 months. PBMCs provided the RNA from which the TCR library was made. An endocrinology department in Xi'an, China, recruited the patients. Arm-PCR of CDR3 regions and iRepertoire HTBI primers were used to build TCR beta libraries. TCRdb recomputed calls from the multiplex PCR reads with MiXCR, one row per CDR3 protein. The sample yields over 450,000 distinct CDR3 sequences, around 12% seen once. Separately, the same data were catalogued under a study of T cells in Graves' hyperthyroidism and ophthalmopathy. According to that study: An initial round of RT-PCR targeting the TCR CDR3 relied on the HTBI primer set. Classification by a 13 V-J model distinguished ophthalmopathy from stable hyperthyroidism.

The sample in question was peripheral blood mononuclear cells (PBMCs), obtained at new diagnosis, from a patient treated with antithyroid drugs. The source of this sequence is a woman aged 25-40 years with Graves disease. The chain links TRBV29-1 to TRBJ1-4; unclear D gene. CDR3 sequence reads: CSVAVGPTNEKLFF. In DNA, the CDR3 is TGCAGCGTTGCGGTCGGTCCAACTAATGAAAAACTGTTTTTT.